Below, 26 T cell receptor beta chains from the same sample are listed, as sequenced in a study of cytomegalovirus exposure and HLA in healthy donors. PCR involved 60 Vbeta and 13 Jbeta primers. Data came from immunoSEQ multiplex PCR; TCRdb stores just in-frame clones and leaves some out. The sample has roughly 150,000 clones; approximately 73% are singletons. Material: PBMCs. These receptors were obtained from a man aged 25 to 40 in good health and CMV-seropositive.

This rearrangement joins TRBV30 to TRBJ1-3; 7 bases align to TRBD1. CDR1 and CDR2 (germline): GTSNPN, SVGIG (reference sequence). Losses at the gene ends were 5 bases for V and 2 bases for J; bases not matched to a gene: 3. This CDR3 has 13 residues. CDR3 DNA sequence: TGTGCCTGGCAGGGGACAGCTGGAAACACCATATATTTT. Its protein is CAWQGTAGNTIYF.

This chain links TRBV4-1 with TRBJ1-5; perhaps TRBD1 as D (5 bases). The ends were cut back, 0 bases at V and 4 bases at J, with 10 bases in the middle. The CDR3 totals 15 residues. The germline CDR1 and CDR2 sequences are MGHRA and YSYEKL. The chain's CDR3 is CASSQEWGGNQPQHF. CDR3 bases: TGCGCCAGCAGCCAAGAATGGGGGGGGAATCAGCCCCAGCATTTT.

V and J are TRBV30 and TRBJ2-1; TRBD2 agrees at 14 bases. The CDR3 length is 15 residues. Germline V gives CDR1 GTSNPN, CDR2 SVGIG (reference sequence). Germline trimming cut 3 bases from V and 7 bases from J; bases unmatched to any gene: 5. For the CDR3, the DNA is TGTGCCTGGAGCGGACTAGCGGGAGGACGTAATGAGCAGTTCTTC. Its translation is CAWSGLAGGRNEQFF. Based on the CDR3 plus reference TRBV30 and TRBJ2-1, the full variable domain is SQTIHQWPATLVQPVGSPLSLECTVEGTSNPNLYWYRQAAGRGLQLLFYSVGIGQISSEVPQNLSASRPQDRQFILSSKKLLLSDSGFYLCAWSGLAGGRNEQFFGPGTRLTVL.

This clone was recorded once. The V gene is TRBV25-1, the J gene TRBJ2-5, with D possibly being TRBD2 (6 bases). This CDR3 is 13 amino acids long. Trimming removed 10 bases at V and 3 bases at J, with 15 bases between. Germline values: CDR1 MGHDK, CDR2 SYGVNS. The CDR3 is CATSPAGKETQYF. The CDR3 DNA reads TGTGCCACGTCACCGGCGGGAAAAGAGACCCAGTACTTC.

This chain uses TRBV5-1 with TRBJ2-5; D is possibly TRBD1 (5 bases). The J call may be mistaken, given a closer DNA end match to TRBJ2-7. The CDR3 is 14 residues long. Germline CDR1 and CDR2: SGHRS and YFSETQ. CDR3 sequence reads: CASSLSRVLDEQYF. Here the CDR3 DNA reads TGCGCCAGCAGCTTGTCCAGGGTTCTCGACGAGCAGTACTTC.

The sample holds a few counts of this clone. The rearrangement joins TRBV4-1 to TRBJ1-1, with D tentatively TRBD1 (6 bases). Germline CDR1 MGHRA, CDR2 YSYEKL. The CDR3 covers 17 residues. V was pared by 0 bases and J by 0 bases, with 14 bases between. The CDR3 loop is CASSQEVGGSLNTEAFF. The DNA for the CDR3 is TGCGCCAGCAGCCAAGAAGTTGGGGGCAGTTTGAACACTGAAGCTTTCTTT.

On this clone: Other nucleotide sequences from this sample produce the same CDR3. J is TRBJ2-2 and V is TRBV5-6; 10 nucleotides agree with TRBD2. Trimming removed 2 bases from V and 1 base from J; junction bases left unmatched: 5. The CDR3 is 17 amino acids. Germline lookup yields CDR1 SGHDT and CDR2 YYEEEE. The CDR3 region is CASSLTRTSGNTGELFF. The DNA for the CDR3 is TGTGCCAGCAGCTTAACCAGGACTAGCGGGAACACCGGGGAGCTGTTTTTT.

The rearrangement joins TRBV7-9 to TRBJ2-5; 7 nucleotides line up with TRBD2. Germline V lookup: CDR1 SEHNR, CDR2 FQNEAQ (reference sequence). With 0 bases clipped from V and 5 bases from J, the junction kept 6 bases outside the gene matches. This CDR3 spans 15 amino acids. Here the CDR3 reads CASSLAGGPIETQYF. CDR3 DNA sequence: TGTGCCAGCAGCTTAGCGGGAGGGCCGATCGAGACCCAGTACTTC. Variable domain in full (rest from reference TRBV7-9 and TRBJ2-5): DTGVSQNPRHKITKRGQNVTFRCDPISEHNRLYWYRQTLGQGPEFLTYFQNEAQLEKSRLLSDRFSAERPKGSFSTLEIQRTEQGDSAMYLCASSLAGGPIETQYFGPGTRLLVL.

As DNA, the CDR3 is TGTGCCAGCAGGGCAAGGGGTGACTACGAGCAGTACTTC. This encodes CASRARGDYEQYF. The rearrangement joins TRBV28 to TRBJ2-7; maybe TRBD1 (5 bases). Germline lookup yields CDR1 MDHEN and CDR2 SYDVKM. Trimming took off 6 bases at V and 3 bases at J, with 12 bases between the two ends. The CDR3 contains 13 residues.

The chain recombines TRBV27 with TRBJ1-1, with D unresolved. V lost 0 bases and J 5 bases, leaving 19 bases between the germline ends. Per the germline V gene, CDR1 is MNHEY and CDR2 is SMNVEV (reference sequence). This CDR3 comprises 17 residues. The CDR3 DNA sequence: TGTGCCAGCAGTTTATCGTTCAGTGTGACGGGAGGGACTGAAGCTTTCTTT. It encodes CASSLSFSVTGGTEAFF.

This chain joins TRBV5-1 and TRBJ2-7, with D hard to call. The V and J ends lost 4 bases and 5 bases respectively, with 13 bases between them. The CDR3 is made up of 13 amino acids. Germline lookup yields CDR1 SGHRS and CDR2 YFSETQ. CDR3 protein: CASSPEVVHEQYF. The DNA for the CDR3 is TGCGCCAGCAGCCCTGAGGTCGTCCACGAGCAGTACTTC. The full variable domain, in which reference TRBV5-1 and TRBJ2-7 provide the parts outside the CDR3, is KAGVTQTPRYLIKTRGQQVTLSCSPISGHRSVSWYQQTPGQGLQFLFEYFSETQRNKGNFPGRFSGRQFSNSRSEMNVSTLELGDSALYLCASSPEVVHEQYFGPGTRLTVT.

The CDR3 bases are TGTGCCAGCAGTGAACTGGTGGGCGGGGAAGCTTTCTTT. Encoded protein: CASSELVGGEAFF. This chain connects TRBV2 to TRBJ1-1; no definite D call. This CDR3 comprises 13 residues. Germline assignment: CDR1 SNHLY and CDR2 FYNNEI. The V end was cut by 2 bases, the J end by 8 bases, with 12 bases between. The variable domain in full, completed from reference TRBV2 and TRBJ1-1, reads EPEVTQTPSHQVTQMGQEVILRCVPISNHLYFYWYRQILGQKVEFLVSFYNNEISEKSEIFDDQFSVERPDGSNFTLKIRSTKLEDSAMYFCASSELVGGEAFFGQGTRLTVV.

The rearrangement joins TRBV28 to TRBJ2-7; TRBD1 matches 8 bases. This CDR3 region has 16 residues. V lost 5 bases and J lost 4; bases outside the gene matches: 13. CDR1 is MDHEN and CDR2 is SYDVKM in the germline V gene. The chain's CDR3 is CASSHKGRGHFYEQYF. CDR3 bases: TGTGCCAGCAGTCACAAAGGCAGGGGGCATTTTTACGAGCAGTACTTC.

This chain joins TRBV11-2 and TRBJ1-1; tentatively, D is TRBD1 (5 bases). Germline lookup yields CDR1 SGHAT and CDR2 FQNNGV. V shed 0 bases and J shed 0 bases, with 11 bases lying between them. The CDR3 runs 16 residues. CDR3 amino acids: CASSLEKGRLNTEAFF. The CDR3 DNA follows: TGTGCCAGCAGCTTAGAAAAGGGGCGTTTGAACACTGAAGCTTTCTTT.

The chain carries TRBV10-3 and TRBJ2-1, with 8 bases identical to TRBD2. Unmatched junction bases numbered 5, after V lost 3 bases and J lost 4 bases. Germline V lookup: CDR1 ENHRY, CDR2 SYGVKD. This CDR3 has 15 amino acids. The CDR3: CAISDIAGRYNEQFF. As DNA, the CDR3 is TGTGCCATCAGTGATATAGCGGGACGTTACAATGAGCAGTTCTTC.

The chain is built from TRBV30 and TRBJ2-3; 9 bases align to TRBD2. Losses at the gene ends were 2 bases for V and 4 bases for J; bases not matched to a gene: 13. CDR1 is GTSNPN and CDR2 is SVGIG in the germline V gene (reference sequence). The CDR3 has 17 amino acids. The CDR3 DNA reads TGTGCCTGGAGTCCCGACCTTAGCGGGAGAATGGCAGATACGCAGTATTTT. Its translation is CAWSPDLSGRMADTQYF.

The DNA for the CDR3 is TGTGCCAGCAGTCCGGGACAGGGGAGCACCGGGGAGCTGTTTTTT. This sequence encodes CASSPGQGSTGELFF. V and J are TRBV6-4 and TRBJ2-2, with TRBD1 matching 10 bases. J lost 4 bases, V lost 5 bases, and 4 bases had no gene match. The CDR3 loop spans 15 amino acids. Germline loops: CDR1 MRHNA, CDR2 SNTAGT.

This chain connects TRBV7-3 to TRBJ1-1, with D maybe TRBD1 (5 bases). This CDR3 is built from 14 residues. Germline V gene data show CDR1 as SGHTA and CDR2 as FQGTGA. V lost 2 bases, J lost 3 bases, and 10 bases lay in between. CDR3 nucleotide sequence: TGTGCCAGCAGCTTACAGGGAGGTGACACTGAAGCTTTCTTT. Amino acid sequence: CASSLQGGDTEAFF. The full variable domain, completed using reference TRBV7-3 and TRBJ1-1, is GAGVSQTPSNKVTEKGKYVELRCDPISGHTALYWYRQSLGQGPEFLIYFQGTGAADDSGLPNDRFFAVRPEGSVSTLKIQRTERGDSAVYLCASSLQGGDTEAFFGQGTRLTVV.

This clone was seen only a few times. This sequence joins TRBV28 and TRBJ1-5; TRBD1 might be the D (6 bases). V was trimmed by 2 bases and J by 1 base, leaving 9 bases between them. CDR1 and CDR2 (germline): MDHEN, SYDVKM. There are 15 residues in the CDR3. The CDR3 nucleotides read TGTGCCAGCAGTTTACCCGGACAGAGCAATCAGCCCCAGCATTTT. It codes for CASSLPGQSNQPQHF.

The chain links TRBV2 to TRBJ2-1, with 7 bases aligning to TRBD1. The CDR3 contains 15 residues. Germline V lookup: CDR1 SNHLY, CDR2 FYNNEI. The V and J ends lost 8 bases and 4 bases, in that order; junction bases with no gene match: 11. CDR3 residues: CASALRDSPYNEQFF. As DNA, the CDR3 is TGTGCCAGCGCTCTCCGGGACAGCCCATACAATGAGCAGTTCTTC.

This chain joins TRBV2 and TRBJ2-3, with 10 bases matching TRBD2. The CDR3 loop spans 15 amino acids. Trimming at V came to 9 bases and at J to 0 bases, leaving 6 bases not matched to a gene. Germline V gene data show CDR1 as SNHLY and CDR2 as FYNNEI. CDR3 amino acids: CARLGLADSTDTQYF. In nucleotides, the CDR3 is TGTGCCAGGTTAGGACTAGCGGATAGCACAGATACGCAGTATTTT.

This sequence joins TRBV2 and TRBJ1-2, with TRBD1 matching 10 bases. This CDR3 is 15 amino acids long. Trimming at V came to 1 base and at J to 5 bases, leaving 4 bases not matched to a gene. Germline CDR1 and CDR2: SNHLY and FYNNEI. The CDR3 nucleotides read TGTGCCAGCAGTGAAGACGGGGACAGGGGTTATGGCTACACCTTC. It is translated as CASSEDGDRGYGYTF. The variable domain in full, with the rest retrieved from reference TRBV2 and TRBJ1-2, is EPEVTQTPSHQVTQMGQEVILRCVPISNHLYFYWYRQILGQKVEFLVSFYNNEISEKSEIFDDQFSVERPDGSNFTLKIRSTKLEDSAMYFCASSEDGDRGYGYTFGSGTRLTVV.

The chain has TRBV19 and TRBJ2-1; 9 bases are a match to TRBD2. V dropped 7 bases and J dropped 6; count of bases not matched to a gene: 13. The CDR3 extends over 16 amino acids. Germline assignment: CDR1 LNHDA and CDR2 SQIVND (reference sequence). The CDR3 bases are TGTGCCAGTAAAACAGGGATAGCGGGAGCTGGCAATGAGCAGTTCTTC. This translates into CASKTGIAGAGNEQFF.

Notes on this clone: At one end the junction does not follow the germline gene, possibly because of a read error. This chain uses TRBV11-2 with TRBJ2-1; unclear D gene. Germline CDR1 and CDR2: SGHAT and FQNNGV. The CDR3 sequence is 14 residues long. Here the CDR3 reads CASKESPGVNQQFF. DNA of the CDR3: TGTGCCAGCAAAGAATCCCCCGGTGTCAATCAGCAGTTCTTC.

The chain carries TRBV7-2 and TRBJ1-5; 10 nucleotides align to TRBD1. The CDR3 covers 16 residues. V lost 3 bases, J lost 7 bases, and 9 bases stayed unmatched. In germline, CDR1 is SGHTA, CDR2 FQGNSA. CDR3 sequence: CASSLIGTGVGQPQHF. CDR3 bases: TGTGCCAGCAGCTTGATCGGGACAGGGGTTGGGCAGCCCCAGCATTTT.

Points on this clone: The junction does not match germline at one end; this may be a read error. V gene TRBV27 combines with J gene TRBJ2-1, with 9 nucleotides matching TRBD1. CDR1 is MNHEY, CDR2 SMNVEV, per germline (reference sequence). CDR3 length: 12 residues. The CDR3 DNA sequence: TGTGCCAGCAGCTTACCGGGACAGGGTACTCTCTTC. Its protein is CASSLPGQGTLF.